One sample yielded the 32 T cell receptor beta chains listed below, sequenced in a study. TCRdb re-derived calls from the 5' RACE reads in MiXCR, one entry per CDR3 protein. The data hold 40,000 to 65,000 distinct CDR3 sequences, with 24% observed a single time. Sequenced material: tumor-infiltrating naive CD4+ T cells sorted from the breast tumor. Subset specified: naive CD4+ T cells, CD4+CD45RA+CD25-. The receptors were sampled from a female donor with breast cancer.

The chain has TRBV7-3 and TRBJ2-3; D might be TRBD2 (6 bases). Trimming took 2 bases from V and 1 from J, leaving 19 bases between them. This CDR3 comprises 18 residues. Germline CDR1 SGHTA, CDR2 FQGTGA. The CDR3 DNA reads TGTGCCAGCAGCTTAGAGGCACCGCACGGGGGACGCACAGATACGCAGTATTTT. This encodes CASSLEAPHGGRTDTQYF. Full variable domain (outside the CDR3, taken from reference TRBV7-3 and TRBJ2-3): GAGVSQTPSNKVTEKGKYVELRCDPISGHTALYWYRQSLGQGPEFLIYFQGTGAADDSGLPNDRFFAVRPEGSVSTLKIQRTERGDSAVYLCASSLEAPHGGRTDTQYFGPGTRLTVL.

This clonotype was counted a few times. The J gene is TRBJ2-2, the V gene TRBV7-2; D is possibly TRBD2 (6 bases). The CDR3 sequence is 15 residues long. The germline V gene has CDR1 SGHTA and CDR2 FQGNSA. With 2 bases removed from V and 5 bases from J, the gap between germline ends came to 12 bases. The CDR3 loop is CASSLKGGGTGELFF. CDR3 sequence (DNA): TGTGCCAGCAGCTTAAAGGGAGGCGGGACCGGGGAGCTGTTTTTT.

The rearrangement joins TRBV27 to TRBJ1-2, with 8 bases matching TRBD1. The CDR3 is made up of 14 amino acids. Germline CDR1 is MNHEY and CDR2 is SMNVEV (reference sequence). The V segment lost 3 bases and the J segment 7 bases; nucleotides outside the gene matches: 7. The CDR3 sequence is CASSFQDRAAGYTF. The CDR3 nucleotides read TGTGCCAGCAGTTTCCAGGACAGGGCGGCTGGCTACACCTTC.

This chain's CDR3 is CASSSGQGNTEAFF. As DNA, the CDR3 is TGTGCCAGCAGTTCAGGACAGGGGAACACTGAAGCTTTCTTT. The chain is built from TRBV12-3 or TRBV12-4 and TRBJ1-1; 8 nucleotides align to TRBD1. The CDR3 is made up of 14 amino acids. After removal of 4 bases from V and 1 base from J, the junction contained 2 bases not matched to a gene.

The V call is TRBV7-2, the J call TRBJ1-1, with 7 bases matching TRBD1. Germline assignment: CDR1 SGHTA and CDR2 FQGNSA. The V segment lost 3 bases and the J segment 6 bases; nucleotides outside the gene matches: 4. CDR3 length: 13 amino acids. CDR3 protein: CASSLRQGAEAFF. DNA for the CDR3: TGTGCCAGCAGCTTGAGACAGGGTGCTGAAGCTTTCTTT.

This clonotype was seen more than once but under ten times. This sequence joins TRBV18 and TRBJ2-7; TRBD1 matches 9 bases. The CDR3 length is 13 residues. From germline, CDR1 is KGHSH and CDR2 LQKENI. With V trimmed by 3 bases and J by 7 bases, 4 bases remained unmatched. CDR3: CASSPGTGREQYF. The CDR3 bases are TGTGCCAGCTCACCGGGGACAGGGAGGGAGCAGTACTTC.

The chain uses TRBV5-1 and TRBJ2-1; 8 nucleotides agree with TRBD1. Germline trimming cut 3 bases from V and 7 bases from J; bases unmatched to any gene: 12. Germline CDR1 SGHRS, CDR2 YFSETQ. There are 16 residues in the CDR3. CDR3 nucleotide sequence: TGCGCCAGCAGCTCAGGACAGGGTGGGTTTCGGAATGAGCAGTTCTTC. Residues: CASSSGQGGFRNEQFF.

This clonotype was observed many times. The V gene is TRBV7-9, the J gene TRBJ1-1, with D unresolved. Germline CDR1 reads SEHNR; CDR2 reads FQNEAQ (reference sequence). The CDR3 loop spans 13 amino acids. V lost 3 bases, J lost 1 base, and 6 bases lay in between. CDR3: CASSFEQNTEAFF. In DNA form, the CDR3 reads TGTGCCAGCAGCTTTGAACAGAACACTGAAGCTTTCTTT. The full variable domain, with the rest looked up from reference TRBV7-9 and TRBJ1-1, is DTGVSQNPRHKITKRGQNVTFRCDPISEHNRLYWYRQTLGQGPEFLTYFQNEAQLEKSRLLSDRFSAERPKGSFSTLEIQRTEQGDSAMYLCASSFEQNTEAFFGQGTRLTVV.

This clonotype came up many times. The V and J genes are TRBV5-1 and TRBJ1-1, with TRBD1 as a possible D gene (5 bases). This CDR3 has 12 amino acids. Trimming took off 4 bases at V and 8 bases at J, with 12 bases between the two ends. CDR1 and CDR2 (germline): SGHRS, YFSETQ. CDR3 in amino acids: CASSPDTPEAFF. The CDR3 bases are TGCGCCAGCAGCCCGGACACCCCCGAAGCTTTCTTT.

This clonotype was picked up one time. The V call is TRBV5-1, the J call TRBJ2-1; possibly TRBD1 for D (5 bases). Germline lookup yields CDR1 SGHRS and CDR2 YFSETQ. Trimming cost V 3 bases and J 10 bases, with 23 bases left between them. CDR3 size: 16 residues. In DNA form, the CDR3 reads TGCGCCAGCAGCTGGGGCGCAGTAGCCACAATGTTGGAGCAGTTCTTC. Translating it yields CASSWGAVATMLEQFF.

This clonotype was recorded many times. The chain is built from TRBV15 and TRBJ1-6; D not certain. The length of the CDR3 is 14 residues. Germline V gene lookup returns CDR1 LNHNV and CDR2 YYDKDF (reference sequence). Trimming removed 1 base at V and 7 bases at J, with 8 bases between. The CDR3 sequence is CATSRVRSNSPLHF. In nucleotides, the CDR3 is TGTGCCACCAGCAGAGTGAGATCGAATTCACCCCTCCACTTT.

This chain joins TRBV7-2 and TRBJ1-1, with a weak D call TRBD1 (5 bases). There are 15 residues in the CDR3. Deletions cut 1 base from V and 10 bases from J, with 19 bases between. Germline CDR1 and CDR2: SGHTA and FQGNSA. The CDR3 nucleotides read TGTGCCAGCAGCTTAGTCGCGCAGGGCCTTGGCGGAGCTTTCTTT. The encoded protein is CASSLVAQGLGGAFF.

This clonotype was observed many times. The CDR3 DNA reads as TGCGCCAGCAGCTTACGAGAGACCCAGTACTTC. It encodes CASSLRETQYF. The gene calls are TRBV5-1 and TRBJ2-5; D is undetermined. With 2 bases removed from V and 4 bases from J, the gap between germline ends came to 3 bases. Germline loops: CDR1 SGHRS, CDR2 YFSETQ. CDR3 length: 11 residues.

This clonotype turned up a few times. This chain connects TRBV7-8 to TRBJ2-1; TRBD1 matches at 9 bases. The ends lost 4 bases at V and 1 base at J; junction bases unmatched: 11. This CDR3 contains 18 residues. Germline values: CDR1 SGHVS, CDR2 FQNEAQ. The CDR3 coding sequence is TGTGCCAGCAGCTCCGGGACAGGGCTCCTAGAGTCCTACAATGAGCAGTTCTTC. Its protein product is CASSSGTGLLESYNEQFF.

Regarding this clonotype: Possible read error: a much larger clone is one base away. The CDR3 loop is CASSPFPQGAATEAFF. The CDR3 DNA reads TGTGCCAGCAGCCCTTTCCCCCAGGGGGCAGCAACTGAAGCTTTCTTT. The chain has TRBV7-3 and TRBJ1-1; 8 bases map to TRBD1. The germline V gene encodes CDR1 SGHTA and CDR2 FQGTGA. V trimming: 5 bases; J trimming: 5 bases; junction bases outside the gene matches: 13. The CDR3 length is 16 residues.

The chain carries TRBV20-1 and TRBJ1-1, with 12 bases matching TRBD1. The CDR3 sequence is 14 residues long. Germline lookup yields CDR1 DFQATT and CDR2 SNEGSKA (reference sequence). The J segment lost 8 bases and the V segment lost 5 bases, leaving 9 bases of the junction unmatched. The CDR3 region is CSAPGTGGATEAFF. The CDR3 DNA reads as TGCAGTGCTCCAGGGACAGGGGGCGCGACGGAAGCTTTCTTT.

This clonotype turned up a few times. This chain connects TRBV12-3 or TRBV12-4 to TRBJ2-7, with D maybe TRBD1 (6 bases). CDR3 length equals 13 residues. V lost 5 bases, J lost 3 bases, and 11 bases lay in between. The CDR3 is CASSPTGHYEQYF. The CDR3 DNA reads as TGTGCCAGCAGTCCGACAGGCCACTACGAGCAGTACTTC.

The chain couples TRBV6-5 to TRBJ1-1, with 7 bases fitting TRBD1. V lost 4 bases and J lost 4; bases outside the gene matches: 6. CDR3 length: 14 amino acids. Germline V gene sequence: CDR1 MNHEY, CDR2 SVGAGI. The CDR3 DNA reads TGTGCCAGCAGTTCGACAGGGTTCGGCACTGAAGCTTTCTTT. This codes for CASSSTGFGTEAFF.

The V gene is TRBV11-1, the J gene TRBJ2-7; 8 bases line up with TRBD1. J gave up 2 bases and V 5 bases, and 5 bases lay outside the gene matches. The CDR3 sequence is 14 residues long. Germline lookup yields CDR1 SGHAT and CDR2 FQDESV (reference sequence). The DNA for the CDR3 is TGTGCCAGCAGCCCTACAGGGGGGCCCTACGAGCAGTACTTC. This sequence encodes CASSPTGGPYEQYF.

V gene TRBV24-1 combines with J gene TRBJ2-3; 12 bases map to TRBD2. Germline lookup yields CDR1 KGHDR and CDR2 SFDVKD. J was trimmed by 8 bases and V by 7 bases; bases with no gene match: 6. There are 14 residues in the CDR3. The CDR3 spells CATRTSGSPGTQYF. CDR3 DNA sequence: TGTGCCACCAGGACTAGCGGGAGTCCTGGTACGCAGTATTTT.

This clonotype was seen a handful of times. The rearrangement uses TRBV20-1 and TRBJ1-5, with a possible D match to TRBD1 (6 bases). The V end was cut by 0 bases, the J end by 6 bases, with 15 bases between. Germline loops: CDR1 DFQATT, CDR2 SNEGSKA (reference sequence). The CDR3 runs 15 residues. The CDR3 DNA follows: TGCAGTGCTAGAGAACCGGGACAAGTCGGTCAGCCCCAGCATTTT. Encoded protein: CSAREPGQVGQPQHF.

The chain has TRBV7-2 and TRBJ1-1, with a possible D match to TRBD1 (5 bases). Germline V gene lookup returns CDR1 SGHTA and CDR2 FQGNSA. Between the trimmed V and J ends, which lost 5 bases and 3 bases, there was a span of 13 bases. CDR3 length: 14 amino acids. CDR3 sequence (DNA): TGTGCCAGCAGCACGTATAGGGGTGACACTGAAGCTTTCTTT. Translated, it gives CASSTYRGDTEAFF. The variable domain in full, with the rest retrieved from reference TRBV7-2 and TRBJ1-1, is GAGVSQSPSNKVTEKGKDVELRCDPISGHTALYWYRQSLGQGLEFLIYFQGNSAPDKSGLPSDRFSAERTGGSVSTLTIQRTQQEDSAVYLCASSTYRGDTEAFFGQGTRLTVV.

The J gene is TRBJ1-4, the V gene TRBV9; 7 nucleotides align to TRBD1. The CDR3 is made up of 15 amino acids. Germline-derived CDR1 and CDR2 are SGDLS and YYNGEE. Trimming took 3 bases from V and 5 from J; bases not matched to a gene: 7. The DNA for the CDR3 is TGTGCCAGCAGCGGGGCGACAGGGAGGAATGAAAAACTGTTTTTT. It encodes CASSGATGRNEKLFF.

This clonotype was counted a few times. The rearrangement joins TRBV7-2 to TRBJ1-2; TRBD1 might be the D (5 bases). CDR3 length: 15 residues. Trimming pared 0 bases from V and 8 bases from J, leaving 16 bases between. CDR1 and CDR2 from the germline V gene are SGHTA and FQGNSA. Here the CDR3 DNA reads TGTGCCAGCAGCTTAGCTCTCTCAGGGATGGGGGGCTACACCTTC. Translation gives CASSLALSGMGGYTF.

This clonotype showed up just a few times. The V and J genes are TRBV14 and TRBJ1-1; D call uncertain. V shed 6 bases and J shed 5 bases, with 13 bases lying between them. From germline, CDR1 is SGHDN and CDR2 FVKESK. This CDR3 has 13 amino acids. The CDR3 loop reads CASSSGLGTEAFF. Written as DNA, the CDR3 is TGTGCCAGCAGTTCAGGTCTGGGTACTGAAGCTTTCTTT.

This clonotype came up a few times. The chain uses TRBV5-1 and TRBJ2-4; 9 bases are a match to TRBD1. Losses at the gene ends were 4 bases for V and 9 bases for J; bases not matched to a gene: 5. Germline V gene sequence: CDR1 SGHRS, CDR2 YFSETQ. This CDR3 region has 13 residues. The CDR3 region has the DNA TGCGCCAGCAGCACGGGACAGGGAAGCATTCAGTACTTC. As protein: CASSTGQGSIQYF.

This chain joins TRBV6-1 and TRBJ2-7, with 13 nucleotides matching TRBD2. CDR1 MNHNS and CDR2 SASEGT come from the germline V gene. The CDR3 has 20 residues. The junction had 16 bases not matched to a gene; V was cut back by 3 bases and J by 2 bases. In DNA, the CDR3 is TGTGCCAGCAGTGAGACCGTACTGACTAGCGGGAGGCTCCTACCCTACGAGCAGTACTTC. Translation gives CASSETVLTSGRLLPYEQYF.

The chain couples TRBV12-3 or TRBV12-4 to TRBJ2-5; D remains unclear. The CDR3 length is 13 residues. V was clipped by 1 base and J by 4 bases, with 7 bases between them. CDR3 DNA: TGTGCCAGCAGTTTAGGGGCAGCAGAGACCCAGTACTTC. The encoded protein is CASSLGAAETQYF.

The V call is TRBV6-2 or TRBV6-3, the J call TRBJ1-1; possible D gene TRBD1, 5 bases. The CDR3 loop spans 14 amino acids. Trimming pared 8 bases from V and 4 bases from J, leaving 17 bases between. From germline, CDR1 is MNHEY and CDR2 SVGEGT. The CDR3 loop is CASHRGPGPTEAFF. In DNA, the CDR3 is TGTGCCAGCCATAGGGGCCCCGGACCCACTGAAGCTTTCTTT.

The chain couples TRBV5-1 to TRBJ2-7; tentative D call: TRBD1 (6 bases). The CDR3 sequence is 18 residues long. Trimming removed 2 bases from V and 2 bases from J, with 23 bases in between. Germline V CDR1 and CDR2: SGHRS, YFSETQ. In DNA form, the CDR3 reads TGCGCCAGCAGCTTTGGTGGGGGTGTTGACAGGCCCACCTACGAGCAGTACTTC. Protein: CASSFGGGVDRPTYEQYF.

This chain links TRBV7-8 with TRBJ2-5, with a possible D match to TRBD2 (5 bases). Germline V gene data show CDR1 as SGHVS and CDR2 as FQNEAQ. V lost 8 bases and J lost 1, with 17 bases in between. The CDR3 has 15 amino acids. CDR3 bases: TGTGCCAGCGCCGGGATTAGATCCCTCCAAGAGACCCAGTACTTC. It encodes CASAGIRSLQETQYF.

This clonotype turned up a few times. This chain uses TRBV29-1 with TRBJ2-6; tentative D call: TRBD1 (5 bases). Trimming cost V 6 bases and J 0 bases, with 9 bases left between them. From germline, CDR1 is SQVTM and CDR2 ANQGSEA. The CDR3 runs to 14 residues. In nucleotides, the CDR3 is TGCAGCGTGGGGCTGAGCTCTGGGGCCAACGTCCTGACTTTC. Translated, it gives CSVGLSSGANVLTF.